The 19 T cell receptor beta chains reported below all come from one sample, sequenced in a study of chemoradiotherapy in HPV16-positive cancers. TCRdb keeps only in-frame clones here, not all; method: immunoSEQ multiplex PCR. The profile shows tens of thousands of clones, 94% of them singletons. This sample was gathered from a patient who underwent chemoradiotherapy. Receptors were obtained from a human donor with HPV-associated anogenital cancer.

The chain's CDR3 is CASSISGMNTEAFF. The CDR3 coding sequence is TGTGCCAGTAGTATCTCAGGGATGAACACTGAAGCTTTCTTT. V is TRBV19 and J is TRBJ1-1; D perhaps matches TRBD1 (5 bases). The germline gives CDR1 LNHDA, CDR2 SQIVND (reference sequence). Trimming took off 3 bases at V and 0 bases at J, with 8 bases between the two ends. This CDR3 has 14 amino acids.

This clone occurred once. Here the CDR3 DNA reads TGCGCCAGCAGCTTGGCGACAGGTACGATCAACTATGGCTACACCTTC. The encoded protein is CASSLATGTINYGYTF. The chain employs TRBV5-1 and TRBJ1-2; maybe TRBD1 (6 bases). The germline V gene encodes CDR1 SGHRS and CDR2 YFSETQ. V was shortened by 0 bases and J by 2 bases, with 14 bases between the two germline ends. The CDR3 spans 16 residues.

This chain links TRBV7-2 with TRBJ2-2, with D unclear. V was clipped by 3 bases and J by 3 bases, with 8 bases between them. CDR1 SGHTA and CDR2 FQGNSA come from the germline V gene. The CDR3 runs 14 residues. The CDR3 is CASSFSSDTGELFF. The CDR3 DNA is TGTGCCAGCAGCTTTAGTTCGGACACCGGGGAGCTGTTTTTT. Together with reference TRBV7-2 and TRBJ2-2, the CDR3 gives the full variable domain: GAGVSQSPSNKVTEKGKDVELRCDPISGHTALYWYRQSLGQGLEFLIYFQGNSAPDKSGLPSDRFSAERTGGSVSTLTIQRTQQEDSAVYLCASSFSSDTGELFFGEGSRLTVL.

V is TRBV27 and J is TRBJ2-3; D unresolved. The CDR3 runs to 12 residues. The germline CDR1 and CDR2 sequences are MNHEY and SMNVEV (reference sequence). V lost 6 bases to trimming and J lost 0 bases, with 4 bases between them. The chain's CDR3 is CASSPSTDTQYF. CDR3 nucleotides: TGTGCCAGCAGCCCTAGCACAGATACGCAGTATTTT.

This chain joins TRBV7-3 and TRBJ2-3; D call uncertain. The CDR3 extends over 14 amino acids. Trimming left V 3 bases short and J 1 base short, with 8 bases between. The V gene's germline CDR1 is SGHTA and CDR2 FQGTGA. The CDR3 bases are TGTGCCAGCAGCTTTGGGGATGGCACAGATACGCAGTATTTT. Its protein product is CASSFGDGTDTQYF.

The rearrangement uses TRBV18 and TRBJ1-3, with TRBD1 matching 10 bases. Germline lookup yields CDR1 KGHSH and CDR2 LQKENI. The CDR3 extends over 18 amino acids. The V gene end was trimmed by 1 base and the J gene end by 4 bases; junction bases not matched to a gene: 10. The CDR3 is CASSPRLRDRGTGNTIYF. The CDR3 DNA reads TGTGCCAGCTCACCACGCCTCCGGGACAGGGGAACAGGAAACACCATATATTTT.

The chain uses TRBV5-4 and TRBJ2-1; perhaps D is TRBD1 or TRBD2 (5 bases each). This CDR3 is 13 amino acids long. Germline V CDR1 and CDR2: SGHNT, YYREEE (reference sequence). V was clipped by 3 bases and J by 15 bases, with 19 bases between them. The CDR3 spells CASSSMPGPSWFF. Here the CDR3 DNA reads TGTGCCAGCAGCTCCATGCCGGGACCAAGCTGGTTCTTC.

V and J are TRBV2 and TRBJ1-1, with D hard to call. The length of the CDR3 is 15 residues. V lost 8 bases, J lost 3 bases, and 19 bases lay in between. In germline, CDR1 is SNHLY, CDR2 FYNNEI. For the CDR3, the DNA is TGTGCCAGCTCGAAAGAGAGGCTGCGAGACACTGAAGCTTTCTTT. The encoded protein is CASSKERLRDTEAFF.

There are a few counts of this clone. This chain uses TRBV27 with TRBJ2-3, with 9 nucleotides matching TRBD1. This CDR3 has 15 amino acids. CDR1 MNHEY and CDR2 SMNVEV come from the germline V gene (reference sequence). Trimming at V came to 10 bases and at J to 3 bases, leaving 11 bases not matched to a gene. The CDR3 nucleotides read TGTGCCACCACAAAACTCGGACAGGGGACAGATACGCAGTATTTT. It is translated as CATTKLGQGTDTQYF.

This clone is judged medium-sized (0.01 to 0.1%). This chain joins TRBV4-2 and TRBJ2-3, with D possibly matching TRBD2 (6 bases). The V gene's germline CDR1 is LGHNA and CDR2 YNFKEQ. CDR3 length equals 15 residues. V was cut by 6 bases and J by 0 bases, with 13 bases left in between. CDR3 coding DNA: TGTGCCAGCAGAGTAAGCGGGTATAGCACAGATACGCAGTATTTT. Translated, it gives CASRVSGYSTDTQYF.

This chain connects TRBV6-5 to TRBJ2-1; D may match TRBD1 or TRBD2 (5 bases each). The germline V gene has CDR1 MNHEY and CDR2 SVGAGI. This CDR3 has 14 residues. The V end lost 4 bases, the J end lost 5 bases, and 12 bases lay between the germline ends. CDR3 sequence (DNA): TGTGCCAGCAGTTTCGGGGCCGTTCACAATGAGCAGTTCTTC. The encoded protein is CASSFGAVHNEQFF.

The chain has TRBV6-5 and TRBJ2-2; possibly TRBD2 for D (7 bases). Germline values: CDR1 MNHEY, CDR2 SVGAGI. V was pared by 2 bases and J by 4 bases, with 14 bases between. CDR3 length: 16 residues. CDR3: CASSYEGGGSTGELFF. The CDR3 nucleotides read TGTGCCAGCAGTTACGAGGGAGGGGGGAGCACCGGGGAGCTGTTTTTT.

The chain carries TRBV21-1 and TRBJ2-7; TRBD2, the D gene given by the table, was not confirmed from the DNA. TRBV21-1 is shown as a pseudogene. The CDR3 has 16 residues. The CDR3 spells CASSKKRQPEVYEQYF. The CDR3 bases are TGTGCCAGCAGCAAAAAGCGGCAGCCCGAGGTGTACGAGCAGTACTTC.

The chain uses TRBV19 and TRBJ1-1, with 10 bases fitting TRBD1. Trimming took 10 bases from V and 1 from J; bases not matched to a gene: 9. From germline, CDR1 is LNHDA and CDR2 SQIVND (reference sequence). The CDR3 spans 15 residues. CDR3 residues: CAIPGQGEGNTEAFF. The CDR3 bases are TGTGCCATCCCCGGACAGGGGGAAGGGAACACTGAAGCTTTCTTT.

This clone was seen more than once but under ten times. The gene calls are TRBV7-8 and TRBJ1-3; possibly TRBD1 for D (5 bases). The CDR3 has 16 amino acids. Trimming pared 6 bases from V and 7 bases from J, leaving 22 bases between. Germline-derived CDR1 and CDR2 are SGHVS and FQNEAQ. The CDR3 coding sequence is TGTGCCAGCAGGTACCACAGGACTGGGAGAGCGAACACCATATATTTT. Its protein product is CASRYHRTGRANTIYF.

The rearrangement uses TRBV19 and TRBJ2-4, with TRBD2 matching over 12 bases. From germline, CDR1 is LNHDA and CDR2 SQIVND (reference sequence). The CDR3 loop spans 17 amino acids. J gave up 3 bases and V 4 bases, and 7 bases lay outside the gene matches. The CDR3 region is CASSTPGLAGYKNIQYF. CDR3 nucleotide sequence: TGTGCCAGTAGTACCCCGGGACTAGCGGGCTACAAAAACATTCAGTACTTC.

CDR3 in amino acids: CASSLAIGQPSNYGYTF. CDR3 coding DNA: TGCGCCAGCAGCTTGGCAATAGGACAGCCCTCTAACTATGGCTACACCTTC. The genes are TRBV5-1 and TRBJ1-2; possibly TRBD1 for D (6 bases). V lost 0 bases and J 0 bases, leaving 15 bases between the germline ends. Germline loops: CDR1 SGHRS, CDR2 YFSETQ. This CDR3 has 17 amino acids. The full variable domain, completed using reference TRBV5-1 and TRBJ1-2, is KAGVTQTPRYLIKTRGQQVTLSCSPISGHRSVSWYQQTPGQGLQFLFEYFSETQRNKGNFPGRFSGRQFSNSRSEMNVSTLELGDSALYLCASSLAIGQPSNYGYTFGSGTRLTVV.

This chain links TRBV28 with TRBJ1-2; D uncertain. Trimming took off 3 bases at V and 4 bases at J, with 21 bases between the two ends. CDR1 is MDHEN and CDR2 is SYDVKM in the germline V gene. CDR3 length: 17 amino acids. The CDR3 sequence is CASSFGVKIPPFYGYTF. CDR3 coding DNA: TGTGCCAGCAGTTTTGGGGTCAAAATCCCCCCATTCTATGGCTACACCTTC.

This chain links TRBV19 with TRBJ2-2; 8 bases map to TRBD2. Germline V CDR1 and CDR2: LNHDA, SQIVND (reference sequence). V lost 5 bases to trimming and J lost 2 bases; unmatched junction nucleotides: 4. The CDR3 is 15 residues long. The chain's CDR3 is CASSFSGTNTGELFF. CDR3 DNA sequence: TGTGCCAGTAGTTTTAGCGGGACTAACACCGGGGAGCTGTTTTTT.